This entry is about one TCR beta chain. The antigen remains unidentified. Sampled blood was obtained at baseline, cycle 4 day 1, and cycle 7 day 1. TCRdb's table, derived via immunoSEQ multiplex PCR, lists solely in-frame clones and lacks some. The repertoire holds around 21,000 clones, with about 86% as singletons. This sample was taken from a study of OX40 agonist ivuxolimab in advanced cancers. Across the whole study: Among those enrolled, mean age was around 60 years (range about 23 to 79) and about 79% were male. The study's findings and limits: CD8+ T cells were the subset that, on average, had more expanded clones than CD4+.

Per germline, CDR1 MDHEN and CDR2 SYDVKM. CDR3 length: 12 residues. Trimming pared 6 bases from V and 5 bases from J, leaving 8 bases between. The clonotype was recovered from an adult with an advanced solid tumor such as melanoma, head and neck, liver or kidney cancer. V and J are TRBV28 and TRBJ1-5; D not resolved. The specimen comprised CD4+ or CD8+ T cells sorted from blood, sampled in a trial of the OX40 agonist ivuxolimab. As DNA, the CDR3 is TGTGCCAGCAGCCGAAGGGATCAGCCCCAGCATTTT. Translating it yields CASSRRDQPQHF.